Presented here are 10 T cell receptor beta chains from one specimen sequenced in a study of blood T cells in healthy people across ages. Alongside a J-beta primer mix, a sample-barcoded 5' primer served in a second PCR lasting 7 to 11 cycles. MiXCR, applied by TCRdb to the 5' RACE reads, yields one record per CDR3 protein. The table lists 800,000 or so distinct CDR3 sequences, 46% of them singletons. The sample consisted of blood. All receptors come from a man aged 80 or over in good health.

The V and J genes are TRBV24-1 and TRBJ2-1; D may be TRBD1 (6 bases). The CDR3 covers 20 residues. The V and J ends lost 5 bases and 8 bases respectively, with 33 bases between them. From germline, CDR1 is KGHDR and CDR2 SFDVKD. The CDR3 region is CATSGVTGTLSRQGFDEQFF. CDR3 in DNA: TGTGCCACCAGTGGGGTCACCGGGACACTATCTCGTCAGGGGTTCGATGAGCAGTTCTTC.

Comment on this clonotype: A clone one base away is much larger, so this may be a read error. V usage is TRBV20-1 and J usage is TRBJ1-2; 9 bases are a match to TRBD1. Per germline, CDR1 DFQATT and CDR2 SNEGSKA (reference sequence). CDR3 length: 15 amino acids. With V trimmed by 1 base and J by 6 bases, 9 bases remained unmatched. The CDR3 protein is CSARGRGQGRHGYTF. CDR3 DNA sequence: TGCAGTGCTAGAGGTCGAGGACAGGGGCGGCATGGCTACACCTTC.

The chain couples TRBV11-2 to TRBJ2-7; 10 nucleotides line up with TRBD2. With V trimmed by 4 bases and J by 3 bases, 9 bases remained unmatched. CDR1 SGHAT and CDR2 FQNNGV come from the germline V gene. The CDR3 runs to 16 residues. The CDR3 reads CASSSRTSSGSYEQYF. In DNA form, the CDR3 reads TGTGCCAGCAGCTCCCGAACCTCTAGCGGGAGCTACGAGCAGTACTTC.

The rearrangement joins TRBV15 to TRBJ2-3; D not certain. The CDR3 loop spans 14 amino acids. V was pared by 1 base and J by 6 bases, with 11 bases between. Germline CDR1 LNHNV, CDR2 YYDKDF (reference sequence). The CDR3 loop reads CATSRAGDWDTQYF. CDR3 sequence (DNA): TGTGCCACCAGCAGAGCCGGTGATTGGGATACGCAGTATTTT.

The chain employs TRBV29-1 and TRBJ2-5; 8 nucleotides match TRBD2. V trimming: 0 bases; J trimming: 1 base; junction bases outside the gene matches: 7. The CDR3 has 16 residues. The germline V gene has CDR1 SQVTM and CDR2 ANQGSEA. CDR3 nucleotide sequence: TGCAGCGTTGAAGAGAGGGTAGCGGGGTCCCAAGAGACCCAGTACTTC. It codes for CSVEERVAGSQETQYF. The whole variable domain, remainder taken from reference TRBV29-1 and TRBJ2-5, is SAVISQKPSRDICQRGTSLTIQCQVDSQVTMMFWYRQQPGQSLTLIATANQGSEATYESGFVIDKFPISRPNLTFSTLTVSNMSPEDSSIYLCSVEERVAGSQETQYFGPGTRLLVL.

The chain combines TRBV4-1 with TRBJ2-3; D is possibly TRBD2 (5 bases). CDR1 is MGHRA and CDR2 is YSYEKL in the germline V gene. Between the trimmed V and J ends, which lost 2 bases and 2 bases, there was a span of 8 bases. The CDR3 totals 14 residues. The CDR3, as DNA: TGCGCCAGCAGCCAATGGAGGTACACAGATACGCAGTATTTT. Translated, it gives CASSQWRYTDTQYF.

The chain carries TRBV7-9 and TRBJ2-1; 9 positions agree with TRBD2. There are 15 residues in the CDR3. Trimming at V came to 0 bases and at J to 8 bases, leaving 5 bases not matched to a gene. The germline V gene has CDR1 SEHNR and CDR2 FQNEAQ (reference sequence). DNA for the CDR3: TGTGCCAGCAGCTTAGCGGGCGGGAGGGCCTATGAGCAGTTCTTC. Translation: CASSLAGGRAYEQFF.

The rearrangement links TRBV15 to TRBJ2-1; 9 positions match TRBD1. This CDR3 has 15 residues. Germline trimming cut 2 bases from V and 8 bases from J; bases unmatched to any gene: 7. CDR1 is LNHNV, CDR2 YYDKDF, per germline (reference sequence). The CDR3 sequence is CATSRSGTGIDEQFF. The CDR3 nucleotides are TGTGCCACCAGCAGATCCGGGACAGGGATTGATGAGCAGTTCTTC.

The chain combines TRBV5-1 with TRBJ2-2; D is ambiguous. The CDR3 totals 13 residues. The germline V gene has CDR1 SGHRS and CDR2 YFSETQ. V was shortened by 0 bases and J by 7 bases, with 7 bases between the two germline ends. CDR3: CASSLGVGGELFF. The CDR3 nucleotides read TGCGCCAGCAGCTTGGGAGTTGGCGGGGAGCTGTTTTTT.

For this clonotype: The junction and the germline gene differ at one end; a read error may be behind it. The chain carries TRBV6-5 and TRBJ2-7, with TRBD2 as a possible D gene (6 bases). This CDR3 spans 16 amino acids. Germline values: CDR1 MNHEY, CDR2 SVGAGI. CDR3 DNA sequence: TGTGCCAGCAGTTACGGAGGGCCGGCTGAAAGTAATGAGCAGTATTTC. Protein product: CASSYGGPAESNEQYF.